Listed here is a single T cell receptor (beta chain). The data were taken from a study of blood T cell repertoires in COVID-19. Turning to the study itself: Samples came from the United States, Italy and Spain, spanning acute and convalescent COVID-19. PBMCs, B-cell-depleted T cells, or T cells were the source of the cDNA or gDNA that made up the material.

Sequencing used immunoSEQ multiplex PCR; TCRdb keeps in-frame clones, though not all of them. The repertoire includes about 140,000 clones, 81% of them detected once, and over 8% sits in the top ten. V lost 5 bases and J lost 4; bases outside the gene matches: 8. Germline V lookup: CDR1 SGHVS, CDR2 FQNEAQ. The CDR3 has 14 amino acids. The receptor's source is a human donor in a cohort sampled during active COVID-19. Sequenced sample: peripheral blood. The gene calls are TRBV7-8 and TRBJ2-7; 7 nucleotides align to TRBD2. The CDR3 here is CASSRGSAPYEQYF. CDR3 sequence (DNA): TGTGCCAGCAGCCGCGGGAGCGCCCCATACGAGCAGTACTTC.